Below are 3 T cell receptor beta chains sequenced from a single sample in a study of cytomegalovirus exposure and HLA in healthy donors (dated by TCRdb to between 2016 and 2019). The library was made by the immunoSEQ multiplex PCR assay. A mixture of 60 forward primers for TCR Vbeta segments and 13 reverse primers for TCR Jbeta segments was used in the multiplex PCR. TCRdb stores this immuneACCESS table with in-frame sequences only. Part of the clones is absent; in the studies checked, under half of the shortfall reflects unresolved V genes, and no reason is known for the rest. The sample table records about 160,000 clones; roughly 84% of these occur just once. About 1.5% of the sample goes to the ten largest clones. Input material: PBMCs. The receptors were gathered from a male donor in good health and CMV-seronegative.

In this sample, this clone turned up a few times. The CDR3 region has the DNA TGTGCCAGCAGTCCGACAGGAAGGAACACTGAAGCTTTCTTT. Encoded protein: CASSPTGRNTEAFF. V is TRBV6-5 and J is TRBJ1-1; D is perhaps TRBD1 (6 bases). Trimming pared 5 bases from V and 1 base from J, leaving 11 bases between. The length of the CDR3 is 14 residues. Germline CDR1 MNHEY, CDR2 SVGAGI.

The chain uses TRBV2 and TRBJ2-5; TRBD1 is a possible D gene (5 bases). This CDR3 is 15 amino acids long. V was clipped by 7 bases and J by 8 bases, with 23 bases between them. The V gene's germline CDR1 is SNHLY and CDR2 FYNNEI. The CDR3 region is CASNSAPVVGATQYF. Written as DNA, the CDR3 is TGTGCCAGCAACTCAGCACCCGTTGTAGGGGCCACCCAGTACTTC.

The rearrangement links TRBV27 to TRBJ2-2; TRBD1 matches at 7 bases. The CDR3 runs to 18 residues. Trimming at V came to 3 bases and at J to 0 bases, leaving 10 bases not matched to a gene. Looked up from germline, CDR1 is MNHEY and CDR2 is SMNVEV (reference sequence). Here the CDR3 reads CASSFRGTANANTGELFF. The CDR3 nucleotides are TGTGCCAGCAGTTTTAGGGGGACAGCCAACGCGAACACCGGGGAGCTGTTTTTT.